These 9 T cell receptor beta chains originate from one sample sequenced in a study of chemoradiotherapy in HPV16-positive cancers (dated by TCRdb to between 2021 and 2023). The library was prepared using the immunoSEQ multiplex PCR assay. As stored in TCRdb, this immuneACCESS dataset retains in-frame rearrangements with V and J assigned. A fraction of the clones does not appear; measured against another copy, unresolved V genes explain less than half of the discrepancy, and the remainder lacks a known reason. The sample records under 85,000 clones, 88% of which are singletons. The ten largest clones represent more than 3.5% of the sample. Sequences were derived from blood, sampled from a patient who underwent chemoradiotherapy. These receptors originate from a human donor with HPV-associated anogenital cancer.

V and J are TRBV19 and TRBJ2-3, with 14 bases fitting TRBD2. There are 16 residues in the CDR3. The trim removed 4 bases at V and 5 bases at J, leaving 5 bases unmatched. Germline CDR1 reads LNHDA; CDR2 reads SQIVND (reference sequence). The CDR3 reads CASSTTSGGAQDTQYF. CDR3 DNA sequence: TGTGCCAGTAGTACGACTAGCGGGGGGGCCCAAGATACGCAGTATTTT.

This chain joins TRBV7-9 and TRBJ2-3, with D perhaps TRBD1 (5 bases). Germline loops: CDR1 SEHNR, CDR2 FQNEAQ (reference sequence). V was cut by 5 bases and J by 5 bases, with 8 bases left in between. CDR3 length: 12 residues. This CDR3 is CASSTQGDTQYF. DNA of the CDR3: TGTGCCAGCAGCACCCAGGGAGATACGCAGTATTTT.

The chain recombines TRBV4-2 with TRBJ2-3; 9 positions match TRBD2. Germline CDR1 and CDR2: LGHNA and YNFKEQ. The CDR3 runs to 19 residues. Losses at the gene ends were 0 bases for V and 0 bases for J; bases not matched to a gene: 10. This CDR3 reads CASSQEWGLAGTSTDTQYF. CDR3 coding DNA: TGTGCCAGCAGCCAAGAATGGGGGCTAGCGGGGACTAGCACAGATACGCAGTATTTT.

This clone was seen a single time. The CDR3 loop reads CASSRSTGTEQYF. DNA for the CDR3: TGTGCCAGCAGCCGTAGCACAGGGACCGAGCAGTACTTC. V gene TRBV13 combines with J gene TRBJ2-7; maybe TRBD1 (6 bases). CDR3 length: 13 amino acids. V was shortened by 5 bases and J by 6 bases, with 14 bases between the two germline ends. CDR1 is PRHDT, CDR2 FYEKMQ, per germline (reference sequence).

The chain is built from TRBV5-4 and TRBJ1-2, with 7 bases identical to TRBD1. The germline V gene has CDR1 SGHNT and CDR2 YYREEE (reference sequence). V lost 4 bases, J lost 0 bases, and 6 bases stayed unmatched. The CDR3 extends over 15 amino acids. CDR3: CASSIGTAANYGYTF. CDR3 DNA: TGTGCCAGCAGCATAGGGACAGCAGCTAACTATGGCTACACCTTC.

The V call is TRBV7-9, the J call TRBJ1-2; D remains unclear. This CDR3 region has 15 residues. From germline, CDR1 is SEHNR and CDR2 FQNEAQ (reference sequence). V lost 5 bases and J 2 bases, leaving 15 bases between the germline ends. CDR3 loop: CASSPSGIANYGYTF. CDR3 bases: TGTGCCAGCAGCCCCTCTGGTATTGCCAACTATGGCTACACCTTC. Variable domain in full (rest from reference TRBV7-9 and TRBJ1-2): DTGVSQNPRHKITKRGQNVTFRCDPISEHNRLYWYRQTLGQGPEFLTYFQNEAQLEKSRLLSDRFSAERPKGSFSTLEIQRTEQGDSAMYLCASSPSGIANYGYTFGSGTRLTVV.

The chain carries TRBV7-2 and TRBJ1-1; the D is unclear. The CDR3 spans 13 residues. With 2 bases removed from V and 1 base from J, the gap between germline ends came to 5 bases. The germline V gene has CDR1 SGHTA and CDR2 FQGNSA. CDR3 amino acids: CASSLTSNTEAFF. The CDR3, as DNA: TGTGCCAGCAGCTTAACCTCGAACACTGAAGCTTTCTTT.

Only one count was recorded for this clone. The chain combines TRBV6-1 with TRBJ1-4; 9 positions match TRBD1. CDR1 and CDR2 from the germline V gene are MNHNS and SASEGT. CDR3 length: 15 amino acids. V lost 4 bases and J lost 5; bases outside the gene matches: 5. CDR3 sequence (DNA): TGTGCCAGCAGTGCAGACAGGGGGGGAAATGAAAAACTGTTTTTT. It translates to CASSADRGGNEKLFF.

The chain is built from TRBV5-6 and TRBJ2-7, with 8 bases matching TRBD1. This CDR3 comprises 15 residues. The germline gives CDR1 SGHDT, CDR2 YYEEEE. Trimming at V came to 4 bases and at J to 4 bases, leaving 10 bases not matched to a gene. As DNA, the CDR3 is TGTGCCAGCAGCAACGGACAGGGTTTCTTTTACGAGCAGTACTTC. Encoded protein: CASSNGQGFFYEQYF.